This T cell receptor (beta chain) was recovered during a study of blood T cell repertoires in COVID-19. Study-level background: Researchers got acute and convalescent COVID-19 samples from the United States, Italy and Spain. Nucleic acid was either cDNA or gDNA, and it came from T cells, B-cell-depleted T cells, or PBMCs.

The repertoire was sequenced with immunoSEQ multiplex PCR; TCRdb's copy has only in-frame clones and lacks some. This table has roughly 50,000 clones, 80% to 90% appearing once. Germline loops: CDR1 MNHEY, CDR2 SVGAGI. The length of the CDR3 is 15 residues. With V trimmed by 7 bases and J by 4 bases, 10 bases remained unmatched. A few counts support this clone. The rearrangement uses TRBV6-5 and TRBJ1-3; the match to TRBD1 covers 7 bases. The origin of this receptor is a man aged 70 or older with acute or convalescent COVID-19. The sample was peripheral blood. As DNA, the CDR3 is TGTGCCAGCATTTTTAACAGGGGCGTAGGAAACACCATATATTTT. The encoded protein is CASIFNRGVGNTIYF.